These T cell receptor beta chains were read from a single sample in a study of T-cell reconstitution after alpha-beta-depleted transplantation in children. TCRdb ran MiXCR on the PCR reads and lists one entry per CDR3 protein. Seen here are approximately 520,000 distinct CDR3 sequences, approximately 32% observed once, and the top ten hold around 2.3%. Specimen: PBMCs from the stem cell graft donor, collected from the stem cell graft. These receptors all stem from a human donor who donated a stem cell graft to a child with aplastic anemia. Each CDR3 is given without its conserved first and last residue.

j_call: TRBJ1-2; v_call: TRBV10-2; cdr3_aa: ASSETETYGYT
j_call: TRBJ1-1; v_call: TRBV11-1; cdr3_aa: ASSPPGQMNTEAF
j_call: TRBJ2-1; v_call: TRBV11-1; cdr3_aa: ASSLVVTSGSGGSYNEQF
j_call: TRBJ2-5; v_call: TRBV12-3/TRBV12-4; cdr3_aa: ASSSWSLSRETQY
j_call: TRBJ2-1; v_call: TRBV12-3/TRBV12-4; cdr3_aa: ASSSLAGNYYNEQF
j_call: TRBJ1-1; v_call: TRBV4-3; cdr3_aa: ASSQDLGGRGTEAF
j_call: TRBJ2-1; v_call: TRBV20-1; cdr3_aa: SAGLAGGNEQF
j_call: TRBJ1-1; v_call: TRBV7-8; cdr3_aa: ASSLKQGVNTEAF
j_call: TRBJ2-2; v_call: TRBV12-5; cdr3_aa: ASGLVSPRANTGELF
j_call: TRBJ2-5; v_call: TRBV20-1; cdr3_aa: SARGAGGPQETQY
j_call: TRBJ2-5; v_call: TRBV4-2; cdr3_aa: ASSLNLREETQY
j_call: TRBJ1-3; v_call: TRBV7-6; cdr3_aa: ASTVGPSGRLL
j_call: TRBJ2-1; v_call: TRBV18; cdr3_aa: ASSPQLASDEQF
j_call: TRBJ2-3; v_call: TRBV28; cdr3_aa: ASSRQGGLTDTQY
j_call: TRBJ1-2; v_call: TRBV29-1; cdr3_aa: SAQGGQPT
j_call: TRBJ1-3; v_call: TRBV4-3; cdr3_aa: ASSQQAVQGGTIY
j_call: TRBJ1-3; v_call: TRBV10-3; cdr3_aa: AIRPLDGNTIY
j_call: TRBJ2-4; v_call: TRBV7-2; cdr3_aa: ASSLAGTTKNIQY
j_call: TRBJ2-7; v_call: TRBV11-2; cdr3_aa: ASSLYLTGLAGGAASYEQY
j_call: TRBJ2-6; v_call: TRBV21-1; cdr3_aa: ASSKRDRGHGFGANVLT
j_call: TRBJ1-3; v_call: TRBV6-5; cdr3_aa: ASSYVQGPGNTIY
j_call: TRBJ1-6; v_call: TRBV2; cdr3_aa: ASSSRDRRSSPLH
j_call: TRBJ1-1; v_call: TRBV30; cdr3_aa: AWSFRGAEAF
j_call: TRBJ1-1; v_call: TRBV27; cdr3_aa: ASSFLGREAF
j_call: TRBJ2-3; v_call: TRBV4-1; cdr3_aa: ASSQLDLSGSTDTQY
j_call: TRBJ2-3; v_call: TRBV4-3; cdr3_aa: ASSYTRVRGTDTQY
j_call: TRBJ2-7; v_call: TRBV6-1; cdr3_aa: ASSEAWPDSGEQY
j_call: TRBJ2-3; v_call: TRBV7-2; cdr3_aa: ASSLWPLTTDTQY
j_call: TRBJ1-1; v_call: TRBV5-1; cdr3_aa: ASSSGTGMNTEAF
j_call: TRBJ2-7; v_call: TRBV29-1; cdr3_aa: SVGAQGSYEQY
j_call: TRBJ2-2; v_call: TRBV21-1; cdr3_aa: ASSKWGFPGELF
j_call: TRBJ1-2; v_call: TRBV28; cdr3_aa: ASSLANYGYT
j_call: TRBJ2-2; v_call: TRBV29-1; cdr3_aa: SVLRGWGGELF
j_call: TRBJ2-1; v_call: TRBV12-3/TRBV12-4; cdr3_aa: ASTTKAGLEQF
j_call: TRBJ1-1; v_call: TRBV5-5; cdr3_aa: ASSFQGWGDTEAF
j_call: TRBJ2-1; v_call: TRBV20-1; cdr3_aa: SALEVASDVVDEQF
j_call: TRBJ2-2; v_call: TRBV6-5; cdr3_aa: ASSHGTASGELF
j_call: TRBJ2-1; v_call: TRBV7-9; cdr3_aa: ASSLVSPLAGQDEQF
j_call: TRBJ1-2; v_call: TRBV20-1; cdr3_aa: SARDLFVATEYGYT
j_call: TRBJ2-2; v_call: TRBV27; cdr3_aa: ASRWTGAGTGELF